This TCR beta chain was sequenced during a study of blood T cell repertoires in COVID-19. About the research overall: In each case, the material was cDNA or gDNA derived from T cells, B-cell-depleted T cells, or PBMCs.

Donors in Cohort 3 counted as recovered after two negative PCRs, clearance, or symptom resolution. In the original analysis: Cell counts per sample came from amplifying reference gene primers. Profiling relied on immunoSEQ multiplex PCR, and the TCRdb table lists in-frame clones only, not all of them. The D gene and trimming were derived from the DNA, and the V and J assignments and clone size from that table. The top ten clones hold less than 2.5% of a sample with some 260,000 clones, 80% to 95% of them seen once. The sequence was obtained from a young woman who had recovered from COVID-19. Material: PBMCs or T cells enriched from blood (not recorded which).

CDR3 nucleotides: TGTGCCAGCAGCAAAGAGCCGACAGGCCCTTATAGCAATCAGCCCCAGCATTTT. As protein: CASSKEPTGPYSNQPQHF. The chain uses TRBV21-1 and TRBJ1-5; the D call in the table, TRBD1, was not verified against the DNA. TRBV21-1 is shown as a pseudogene. The CDR3 sequence is 18 residues long.